The source of this T cell receptor (beta chain) is a study of vaccination effects on CD4 cells after COVID-19. Study background: Participants were given two doses of BNT162b2 or mRNA-1273 vaccine. General study points: Few convalescent patients and no early post-infection timepoints were included in the study. Long after vaccination, the clones induced by infection and by vaccine shrank markedly in size.

Antigen-specific CD4+ T cells were expanded with viral peptide pools in the ViraFEST assay before sequencing. Around day 10 of culture, CD4+ T cells were separated out. In the vaccine recipients, nucleocapsid antibodies were negative and there was no prior SARS-CoV-2 infection. The researchers cultured 1.5 million to 2.5 million PBMC per well with 9.5 to 10 IU/ml IL-2 and roughly 9.4 ug/ml peptides. Method: immunoSEQ multiplex PCR; TCRdb's copy keeps in-frame clones and lacks some. The table has about 41,000 clones, under 85% seen once; the top ten hold 2.5% to 3.5%. A word on this clone: Antigen specificity is unknown.

The material was CD4+ T cells from PBMCs cultured with HCoV-NL63 spike peptides, obtained before COVID-19 vaccination. This TCR derives from a human donor who received a COVID-19 vaccine.

CDR3 residues: CASSLAGGGSPLHF. CDR3 sequence (DNA): TGTGCCAGCAGCTTGGCTGGGGGTGGTTCACCCCTCCACTTT. The chain joins TRBV5-4 to TRBJ1-6, with a weak D call TRBD1 (5 bases). CDR3 length equals 14 residues. The V gene's germline CDR1 is SGHNT and CDR2 YYREEE (reference sequence). The V and J ends lost 0 bases and 9 bases respectively, with 10 bases between them.